A single sample gave rise to the 30 T cell receptor beta chains below, sequenced in a study of cytotoxic CD8 clonotypes in ibrutinib-treated CLL. Sequencing used immunoSEQ multiplex PCR; TCRdb keeps in-frame clones, though not all of them. The sample yields around 310,000 clones, almost 80% seen once. The source material was PBMCs, sampled before ibrutinib treatment. The receptors stem from a human donor with chronic lymphocytic leukemia.

DNA of the CDR3: TGTGCCAGCAGCTTTTCCAGAAGCACAGATACGCAGTATTTT. This encodes CASSFSRSTDTQYF. The rearrangement links TRBV7-2 to TRBJ2-3; D is ambiguous. The CDR3 runs to 14 residues. Germline CDR1 and CDR2: SGHTA and FQGNSA. The V end lost 3 bases, the J end lost 0 bases, and 7 bases lay between the germline ends.

The chain employs TRBV28 and TRBJ1-2; TRBD1 agrees at 7 bases. CDR1 MDHEN and CDR2 SYDVKM come from the germline V gene. This CDR3 spans 15 amino acids. Trimming at V came to 4 bases and at J to 4 bases, leaving 9 bases not matched to a gene. The CDR3 region is CASSSHRTGVYGYTF. For the CDR3, the DNA is TGTGCCAGCAGTTCCCACCGGACAGGCGTCTATGGCTACACCTTC.

The chain links TRBV7-2 to TRBJ1-2; D call uncertain. The V gene's germline CDR1 is SGHTA and CDR2 FQGNSA. Trimming removed 0 bases from V and 8 bases from J, with 13 bases in between. The CDR3 totals 14 residues. Here the CDR3 DNA reads TGTGCCAGCAGCTTAGCCGAATCTTCGGGAGGCTACACCTTC. Protein sequence: CASSLAESSGGYTF.

The gene calls are TRBV30 and TRBJ2-3; 12 bases fit TRBD2. Germline loops: CDR1 GTSNPN, CDR2 SVGIG (reference sequence). This CDR3 is 13 amino acids long. The junction had 1 base not matched to a gene; V was cut back by 1 base and J by 8 bases. The CDR3 bases are TGTGCCTGGAGTGCTAGCGGGAGGGGTACGCAGTATTTT. Translated: CAWSASGRGTQYF.

In this sample, this clone turned up a few times. This sequence joins TRBV30 and TRBJ2-3; D uncertain. The V gene lost 5 bases and the J gene lost 1 base, with 13 bases spanning the gap. CDR3 size: 14 residues. Germline values: CDR1 GTSNPN, CDR2 SVGIG (reference sequence). The CDR3 spells CAWSFGVGTDTQYF. DNA of the CDR3: TGTGCCTGGTCGTTTGGGGTCGGCACAGATACGCAGTATTTT.

V and J are TRBV6-5 and TRBJ1-5; D might be TRBD1 (5 bases). CDR1 and CDR2 (germline): MNHEY, SVGAGI. Trimming pared 5 bases from V and 4 bases from J, leaving 15 bases between. The CDR3 runs to 15 residues. The CDR3 protein is CASSQGSAVNQPQHF. In nucleotides, the CDR3 is TGTGCCAGCAGTCAGGGATCGGCGGTTAATCAGCCCCAGCATTTT.

The CDR3 DNA follows: TGCGCCAGCAGCCTTACAGGGGGCGCGAACACCGGGGAGCTGTTTTTT. It translates to CASSLTGGANTGELFF. The chain links TRBV5-1 to TRBJ2-2; TRBD1 aligns across 9 bases. CDR1 is SGHRS, CDR2 YFSETQ, per germline. The CDR3 has 16 amino acids. Trimming at V came to 4 bases and at J to 0 bases, leaving 4 bases not matched to a gene.

This rearrangement joins TRBV29-1 to TRBJ2-7; perhaps TRBD1 as D (6 bases). Looked up from germline, CDR1 is SQVTM and CDR2 is ANQGSEA. The ends were cut back, 6 bases at V and 0 bases at J, with 9 bases in the middle. This CDR3 is 12 amino acids long. CDR3 nucleotides: TGCAGCGTCCGGGACACCTCCTACGAGCAGTACTTC. Translating gives CSVRDTSYEQYF.

This sequence joins TRBV5-4 and TRBJ1-2; D is ambiguous. Trimming removed 1 base at V and 8 bases at J, with 9 bases between. This CDR3 contains 12 residues. From germline, CDR1 is SGHNT and CDR2 YYREEE (reference sequence). The CDR3 spells CASSLTVGGYTF. The CDR3, as DNA: TGTGCCAGCAGCTTGACAGTAGGCGGCTACACCTTC.

The rearrangement uses TRBV15 and TRBJ2-1; possible D gene TRBD2, 6 bases. The CDR3 has 14 amino acids. CDR1 and CDR2 from the germline V gene are LNHNV and YYDKDF (reference sequence). With 1 base removed from V and 6 bases from J, the gap between germline ends came to 10 bases. This CDR3 is CATSRAGAVNEQFF. For the CDR3, the DNA is TGTGCCACCAGCAGAGCGGGAGCGGTCAATGAGCAGTTCTTC.

This clone was seen more than once but under ten times. The genes are TRBV19 and TRBJ2-1; 13 positions agree with TRBD2. V gave up 4 bases and J gave up 0 bases; unmatched junction bases: 9. Germline CDR1 LNHDA, CDR2 SQIVND (reference sequence). The CDR3 is 19 amino acids. As DNA, the CDR3 is TGTGCCAGTAGTACGCGCGGACTAGCGGGAGTCAGCTCCTACAATGAGCAGTTCTTC. It encodes CASSTRGLAGVSSYNEQFF.

The chain couples TRBV28 to TRBJ1-5; 8 bases agree with TRBD1. Germline CDR1 and CDR2: MDHEN and SYDVKM. J lost 5 bases, V lost 6 bases, and 15 bases had no gene match. CDR3 length: 17 residues. This CDR3 reads CASRSQGAGFRHQPQHF. As DNA, the CDR3 is TGTGCCAGCAGATCCCAGGGGGCCGGGTTTCGTCATCAGCCCCAGCATTTT.

This chain joins TRBV7-9 and TRBJ2-1, with 9 bases fitting TRBD1. CDR1 and CDR2 from the germline V gene are SEHNR and FQNEAQ (reference sequence). Trimming at V came to 4 bases and at J to 14 bases, leaving 3 bases not matched to a gene. CDR3 length: 11 residues. CDR3 sequence (DNA): TGTGCCAGCAGCTCGGACAGGGGAAAGTTCTTC. Its translation is CASSSDRGKFF.

J is TRBJ2-1 and V is TRBV25-1; 10 positions match TRBD2. V dropped 0 bases and J dropped 2; count of bases not matched to a gene: 4. This CDR3 comprises 17 residues. CDR1 and CDR2 (germline): MGHDK, SYGVNS. CDR3 nucleotides: TGTGCCAGCAGTGAATATTTCACTAGCGGGGCCTACAATGAGCAGTTCTTC. Translating gives CASSEYFTSGAYNEQFF.

The CDR3 region has the DNA TGTGCCAGCAGGGTAGGTTCCGGAGAGACCCAGTACTTC. Translation gives CASRVGSGETQYF. This sequence joins TRBV10-3 and TRBJ2-5, with a weak D call TRBD1 (5 bases). This CDR3 is 13 amino acids long. Trimming removed 10 bases from V and 4 bases from J, with 16 bases in between. Germline CDR1 ENHRY, CDR2 SYGVKD.

The chain uses TRBV18 and TRBJ2-7, with D tentatively TRBD2 (6 bases). The CDR3 consists of 13 residues. Trimming cost V 3 bases and J 3 bases, with 9 bases left between them. Looked up from germline, CDR1 is KGHSH and CDR2 is LQKENI. The CDR3 nucleotides are TGTGCCAGCTCACCTGGACTAAACTACGAGCAGTACTTC. Translation gives CASSPGLNYEQYF.

The CDR3 DNA is TGCGCCAGCAGCTTGAGTAGCGGCCCCTACGAGCAGTACTTC. Amino acids: CASSLSSGPYEQYF. This chain connects TRBV5-1 to TRBJ2-7, with a tentative D call TRBD2 (6 bases). The V end was cut by 1 base, the J end by 2 bases, with 10 bases between. The V gene's germline CDR1 is SGHRS and CDR2 YFSETQ. This CDR3 is built from 14 residues.

This clone has a single count. V and J are TRBV6-5 and TRBJ2-7, with TRBD2 matching 7 bases. This CDR3 region has 13 residues. CDR1 MNHEY and CDR2 SVGAGI come from the germline V gene. V shed 6 bases, J shed 0 bases, and the junction held 2 bases outside the gene matches. CDR3 protein: CASRSGISYEQYF. CDR3 DNA sequence: TGTGCCAGCAGAAGCGGGATCTCCTACGAGCAGTACTTC.

The chain has TRBV7-2 and TRBJ2-7; 10 nucleotides agree with TRBD2. CDR3 length: 17 amino acids. Unmatched junction bases numbered 16, after V lost 5 bases and J lost 6 bases. Germline V gene sequence: CDR1 SGHTA, CDR2 FQGNSA. The CDR3 spells CASSARLPSGSKSEQYF. For the CDR3, the DNA is TGTGCCAGCAGCGCGCGACTACCTAGCGGGAGTAAGTCCGAGCAGTACTTC.

The chain links TRBV7-9 to TRBJ1-1; D is ambiguous. The CDR3 covers 14 residues. Germline V gene data show CDR1 as SEHNR and CDR2 as FQNEAQ (reference sequence). V gave up 3 bases and J gave up 0 bases, with 8 bases separating them. As DNA, the CDR3 is TGTGCCAGCAGCTTTCTGGGCTTGAACACTGAAGCTTTCTTT. It is translated as CASSFLGLNTEAFF.

This clone was seen just once. This chain connects TRBV2 to TRBJ2-7, with TRBD1 matching over 8 bases. J lost 0 bases, V lost 3 bases, and 4 bases had no gene match. CDR3 length equals 15 residues. The germline gives CDR1 SNHLY, CDR2 FYNNEI. The CDR3: CASSEDRVGSYEQYF. CDR3 in DNA: TGTGCCAGCAGTGAGGACAGGGTGGGCTCCTACGAGCAGTACTTC.

The chain employs TRBV15 and TRBJ2-7, with TRBD2 matching 9 bases. V lost 0 bases, J lost 7 bases, and 4 bases stayed unmatched. The length of the CDR3 is 14 residues. CDR1 is LNHNV, CDR2 YYDKDF, per germline (reference sequence). The CDR3 loop is CATSRDMLAGEQYF. The CDR3 nucleotides are TGTGCCACCAGCAGAGATATGCTAGCGGGAGAGCAGTACTTC. Based on the CDR3 plus reference TRBV15 and TRBJ2-7, the full variable domain is DAMVIQNPRYQVTQFGKPVTLSCSQTLNHNVMYWYQQKSSQAPKLLFHYYDKDFNNEADTPDNFQSRRPNTSFCFLDIRSPGLGDTAMYLCATSRDMLAGEQYFGPGTRLTVT.

The chain joins TRBV11-1 to TRBJ2-7; 7 bases are shared with TRBD2. Germline V gene sequence: CDR1 SGHAT, CDR2 FQDESV (reference sequence). The ends lost 6 bases at V and 0 bases at J; junction bases unmatched: 2. There are 13 residues in the CDR3. CDR3 sequence reads: CASRAGTSYEQYF. The CDR3, as DNA: TGTGCCAGCAGAGCGGGGACCTCCTACGAGCAGTACTTC.

The chain combines TRBV5-1 with TRBJ1-1; D might be TRBD1 (6 bases). The CDR3 has 16 amino acids. CDR1 and CDR2 (germline): SGHRS, YFSETQ. V lost 0 bases to trimming and J lost 0 bases, with 12 bases between them. The CDR3 coding sequence is TGCGCCAGCAGCTTGGGGACAGCCAACATGAACACTGAAGCTTTCTTT. Its protein product is CASSLGTANMNTEAFF.

This clone was recorded once. V and J are TRBV7-3 and TRBJ2-1, with D hard to call. There are 13 residues in the CDR3. V was clipped by 0 bases and J by 2 bases, with 2 bases between them. The germline CDR1 and CDR2 sequences are SGHTA and FQGTGA. The CDR3 DNA is TGTGCCAGCAGCTTAACAGCCTACAATGAGCAGTTCTTC. It codes for CASSLTAYNEQFF.

The genes are TRBV14 and TRBJ2-7, with D possibly called TRBD1 or TRBD2 (5 bases each). Per the germline V gene, CDR1 is SGHDN and CDR2 is FVKESK. The CDR3 totals 15 residues. Trimming cost V 1 base and J 0 bases, with 10 bases left between them. The CDR3 region is CASSQGGTGSYEQYF. Here the CDR3 DNA reads TGTGCCAGCAGCCAAGGGGGGACGGGCTCCTACGAGCAGTACTTC. Drawing the rest from reference TRBV14 and TRBJ2-7, the complete variable domain is EAGVTQFPSHSVIEKGQTVTLRCDPISGHDNLYWYRRVMGKEIKFLLHFVKESKQDESGMPNNRFLAERTGGTYSTLKVQPAELEDSGVYFCASSQGGTGSYEQYFGPGTRLTVT.

CDR3 DNA: TGTGCCAGCAGCTTGGTTTTTGGTGGTAGCACAGATACGCAGTATTTT. It yields the protein CASSLVFGGSTDTQYF. The chain has TRBV5-6 and TRBJ2-3; D gene unclear. V was trimmed by 0 bases and J by 0 bases, leaving 11 bases between them. The CDR3 contains 16 residues. Germline V CDR1 and CDR2: SGHDT, YYEEEE.

J is TRBJ2-1 and V is TRBV14; 12 bases are a match to TRBD1. Losses at the gene ends were 1 base for V and 7 bases for J; bases not matched to a gene: 5. CDR3 size: 16 residues. Germline CDR1 reads SGHDN; CDR2 reads FVKESK. The CDR3 protein is CASSQGPGQGANEQFF. The CDR3 bases are TGTGCCAGCAGCCAAGGACCGGGACAGGGGGCAAATGAGCAGTTCTTC. The whole variable domain, remainder taken from reference TRBV14 and TRBJ2-1, is EAGVTQFPSHSVIEKGQTVTLRCDPISGHDNLYWYRRVMGKEIKFLLHFVKESKQDESGMPNNRFLAERTGGTYSTLKVQPAELEDSGVYFCASSQGPGQGANEQFFGPGTRLTVL.

The chain has TRBV27 and TRBJ1-1; D is uncertain. V lost 2 bases to trimming and J lost 6 bases, with 10 bases between them. This CDR3 spans 13 amino acids. Germline V CDR1 and CDR2: MNHEY, SMNVEV (reference sequence). This CDR3 is CASSLNPYAEAFF. The DNA of the CDR3 is TGTGCCAGCAGTTTAAATCCTTATGCTGAAGCTTTCTTT.

Turning to this clone: The same CDR3 also results from other DNA sequences found in this sample. The chain combines TRBV7-2 with TRBJ1-5; perhaps TRBD1 as D (5 bases). CDR1 and CDR2 (germline): SGHTA, FQGNSA. V was shortened by 2 bases and J by 3 bases, with 8 bases between the two germline ends. The CDR3 has 14 residues. The CDR3 DNA reads as TGTGCCAGCAGCTTATGGGGGACCAATCAGCCCCAGCATTTT. It yields the protein CASSLWGTNQPQHF.